The rows below give T cell receptor beta chains drawn from one sample of a study of blood T cells in healthy people across ages. Each CDR3 protein gets one entry after TCRdb re-called the 5' RACE reads with MiXCR. The sample shows 700,000 to 900,000 distinct CDR3 sequences, around 25% of them seen only once. The data were also submitted as part of a second study, on T cells of mothers and their children.

Sequencing was performed on blood. The origin of the receptors is a boy aged 10-17 years in good health. The CDR3 runs from the conserved cysteine through the conserved F or W. Part of the rows lack a size; the others show once, few, many or a class for expanded clones.

>TRBV6-5|TRBJ1-1|.
CASSGRQGTNTEAFF
>TRBV3-1|TRBJ2-7|many
CASSQARGSYEQYF
>TRBV9|TRBJ2-5|few
CASSLMPLTRGETQYF
>TRBV2|TRBJ2-7|.
CASSEGQEYEQYF
>TRBV6-2/TRBV6-3|TRBJ2-3|.
CASSLVVDTQYF
>TRBV11-2|TRBJ2-7|.
CATDRQGDYEQYF
>TRBV28|TRBJ2-5|.
CASSFIGTGVSEQYF
>TRBV4-1|TRBJ1-5|.
CASSHGVGQGSNQPQHF
>TRBV12-3/TRBV12-4|TRBJ2-5|.
CASSHWRGQETQYF
>TRBV18|TRBJ1-6|few
CASSPTGRNSPLHF
>TRBV30|TRBJ1-3|few
CAWSVGGSGNTIYF
>TRBV4-2|TRBJ2-7|few
CASSLGPAGALSYEQYF
>TRBV7-3|.|few
CASSFPGDEQFF
>TRBV11-2|TRBJ2-5|few
CASSLGGGLKTQYF
>TRBV7-9|TRBJ2-1|.
CASSASGKEQFF
>TRBV28|TRBJ2-5|.
CASSPGRGTSGGETQYF
>TRBV7-9|TRBJ1-5|few
CASSLGGRDNQPQHF
>TRBV5-1|.|.
CASSFSGGDSSYEQYF
>TRBV6-2/TRBV6-3|TRBJ2-5|few
CASSYSTSGGIQETQYF
>TRBV6-2/TRBV6-3|TRBJ2-1|.
CASSYRTSGTVYNEQFF
>TRBV27|TRBJ2-7|.
CASSLRGPTYEQYF
>TRBV7-6|TRBJ2-1|.
CASSLVQLAGGGEQFF
>TRBV6-5|TRBJ2-7|few
CASSSALGEQYF
>TRBV10-3|TRBJ2-7|.
CAISQGRIYEQYF
>TRBV12-3/TRBV12-4|TRBJ1-4|.
CASTIARNEKLFF
>TRBV7-9|TRBJ1-4|many
CASSRVLGGSEKLFF
>TRBV5-1|TRBJ2-1|few
CASSLSSGARSDEQFF
>TRBV20-1|TRBJ2-4|few
CSAREGLAKNIQYF
>TRBV6-4|TRBJ2-5|.
CASSRYADKQETQYF
>TRBV7-2|TRBJ1-2|few
CASSSTGRLARVYGYTF
>TRBV5-1|TRBJ2-1|few
CASSPTRGQSDEQFF
>TRBV6-5|TRBJ1-5|.
CASSENHRAPQHF
>TRBV11-2|TRBJ1-1|few
CASSYPTYLGHTEAFF
>TRBV3-1|TRBJ2-7|.
CASSQDPRVSYEQYF
>TRBV5-1|.|.
CASSLYRGSNEQFF
>TRBV7-9|TRBJ2-1|.
CASSLQLPLYNEQFF
>TRBV5-1|TRBJ2-7|.
CASSLTGDYANYEQYF
>TRBV11-2|TRBJ2-1|.
CASSSLLGSYNEQFF
>TRBV20-1|TRBJ1-4|few
CSAWTVATNEKLFF
>TRBV25-1|TRBJ1-2|.
CASSEYGAPGNNYGYTF